What follows is one TCR beta chain and its context. This entry is derived from a study of blood T cell repertoires in COVID-19. At the level of the study: Italy, Spain and the United States were the sources of the convalescent and acute COVID-19 samples. T cells, B-cell-depleted T cells, or PBMCs provided the cDNA or gDNA that served as material.

CDR3 length: 15 residues. In germline, CDR1 is KGHSY, CDR2 FQNENV. Losses at the gene ends were 6 bases for V and 0 bases for J; bases not matched to a gene: 4. Followed over time, Seattle patients had been enrolled while infection was active. Profiled with immunoSEQ multiplex PCR; TCRdb holds only in-frame clones, not every one. The data contain 450,000 or so clones, 75% to 90% of them singletons. The receptor was derived from a woman in her thirties or forties with COVID-19, enrolled during active disease. The sample was peripheral blood. This chain uses TRBV16 with TRBJ1-4; 7 bases agree with TRBD1. The CDR3 coding sequence is TGTGCCAGCAGTCACAGGGGTGCAACTAATGAAAAACTGTTTTTT. Protein: CASSHRGATNEKLFF.